These 9 T cell receptor beta chains share one sample of origin, sequenced in a study of shared clonotypes between healthy human individuals. Clones were read by immunoSEQ multiplex PCR, and TCRdb kept only the in-frame ones, dropping some. The profile shows about 490,000 clones, approximately 84% of them singletons. The specimen was PBMCs. The receptor set was obtained from a woman aged 40-49 years in good health. Some clones in this sample may be carry-over from other donors' samples.

The chain joins TRBV2 to TRBJ2-1; 15 nucleotides line up with TRBD2. The trim removed 2 bases at V and 6 bases at J, leaving 2 bases unmatched. CDR1 is SNHLY and CDR2 is FYNNEI in the germline V gene. This CDR3 contains 16 residues. The CDR3 nucleotides are TGTGCCAGCAGTGAAATGGGACTAGCGGGAGGCAATGAGCAGTTCTTC. It codes for CASSEMGLAGGNEQFF.

The V call is TRBV7-3, the J call TRBJ2-1, with a weak D call TRBD2 (6 bases). The CDR3 length is 15 residues. The V gene's germline CDR1 is SGHTA and CDR2 FQGTGA. The V end lost 1 base, the J end lost 10 bases, and 17 bases lay between the germline ends. The CDR3 sequence is CASSLNSGEGVEQFF. The CDR3 DNA follows: TGTGCCAGCAGCTTAAATTCGGGGGAAGGGGTCGAGCAGTTCTTC.

The chain employs TRBV19 and TRBJ1-5; 12 nucleotides match TRBD1. Germline V gene sequence: CDR1 LNHDA, CDR2 SQIVND (reference sequence). CDR3 length: 16 residues. Unmatched junction bases numbered 5, after V lost 2 bases and J lost 6 bases. The CDR3 DNA follows: TGTGCCAGTAGTATATCCGGGACAGGGGGCTTTCAGCCCCAGCATTTT. The encoded protein is CASSISGTGGFQPQHF. The whole variable domain, filled in from reference TRBV19 and TRBJ1-5, reads DGGITQSPKYLFRKEGQNVTLSCEQNLNHDAMYWYRQDPGQGLRLIYYSQIVNDFQKGDIAEGYSVSREKKESFPLTVTSAQKNPTAFYLCASSISGTGGFQPQHFGDGTRLSIL.

The chain uses TRBV7-3 and TRBJ1-5; weak D call: TRBD1 (5 bases). The ends were cut back, 5 bases at V and 7 bases at J, with 12 bases in the middle. Germline-derived CDR1 and CDR2 are SGHTA and FQGTGA. This CDR3 is built from 13 residues. In DNA, the CDR3 is TGTGCCAGCAGCCGTACGGGGGACCAGCCCCAGCATTTT. Its protein product is CASSRTGDQPQHF.

The gene calls are TRBV27 and TRBJ2-2; possibly TRBD1 for D (6 bases). Germline lookup yields CDR1 MNHEY and CDR2 SMNVEV (reference sequence). The CDR3 spans 16 residues. The V gene lost 4 bases and the J gene lost 1 base, with 13 bases spanning the gap. CDR3 DNA: TGTGCCAGCAGTTACAGTACAGGGTGGAACACCGGGGAGCTGTTTTTT. It codes for CASSYSTGWNTGELFF.

Concerning this clone: A far larger clone differs by one base, so this is likely a read error. Other nucleotide sequences in the sample specify the same CDR3. The chain employs TRBV28 and TRBJ2-6, with no clear D. CDR1 MDHEN and CDR2 SYDVKM come from the germline V gene. V lost 11 bases to trimming and J lost 1 base, with 12 bases between them. CDR3 size: 14 residues. The CDR3 DNA reads as TGTGCCGTGCAGGAGACTTCTGGGGCCAACGTCCTGACTTTC. It is translated as CAVQETSGANVLTF.

About this clone: Compared with germline, one end of the junction differs, possibly owing to a read error. The rearrangement links TRBV30 to TRBJ2-3; D gene uncertain. The CDR3 sequence is 12 residues long. CDR1 is GTSNPN and CDR2 is SVGIG in the germline V gene (reference sequence). The CDR3 loop reads CACSVAGDTQCF. The DNA of the CDR3 is TGTGCCTGTAGTGTAGCTGGAGATACGCAGTGTTTT.

V is TRBV6-5 and J is TRBJ2-7, with D tentatively TRBD2 (6 bases). The germline V gene encodes CDR1 MNHEY and CDR2 SVGAGI. CDR3 length: 13 residues. With 4 bases removed from V and 4 bases from J, the gap between germline ends came to 11 bases. The CDR3 sequence is CASSSAGIYEQYF. The CDR3 DNA reads TGTGCCAGCAGTTCGGCGGGAATTTACGAGCAGTACTTC.

On this clone: A far larger clone is a single base away, which makes a read error likely. The chain employs TRBV30 and TRBJ2-7; tentative D call: TRBD2 (5 bases). This CDR3 contains 12 residues. The germline V and J ends were trimmed by 1 base and 4 bases, with 8 bases remaining between them. CDR1 GTSNPN and CDR2 SVGIG come from the germline V gene (reference sequence). The CDR3 loop is CAWSGERYEQYF. Written as DNA, the CDR3 is TGTGCCTGGAGTGGGGAGCGTTACGAGCAGTACTTC.